Listed below are T cell receptor beta chains from one sample, sequenced in a study of cytotoxic CD8 clonotypes in ibrutinib-treated CLL. Libraries were prepared by immunoSEQ multiplex PCR; TCRdb keeps only in-frame clonotypes and omits some of them. Among about 34,000 clones, approximately 69% were seen once, and the ten largest hold around a quarter. The specimen was PBMCs, collected before ibrutinib treatment. These receptors were taken from a human donor with chronic lymphocytic leukemia. The CDR3 runs from the conserved cysteine through the conserved F or W. The D gene is left open where the match is weak. A clone size is listed for some rows: how often the clone was seen (once, few, many), or a class if it is expanded.

v_call	j_call	clone_size	cdr3_length	d_call	cdr3_nt	cdr3_aa
TRBV5-1	TRBJ2-7	-	13	-	TGCGCCAGCAGCGGCGGGACTTCTATAGAGCAGTACTTC	CASSGGTSIEQYF
TRBV10-3	TRBJ2-5	-	15	-	TGTGCCATCAGTCCCGGACAGCTTAACCAAGAGACCCAGTACTTC	CAISPGQLNQETQYF
TRBV20-1	TRBJ1-3	few	11	-	TGCAGTTCGAACGAGGGAAACACCATATATTTT	CSSNEGNTIYF
TRBV2	TRBJ2-3	few	15	-	TGTGCCAGCGTCCTGAGCGGAACTAGCACAGATACGCAGTATTTT	CASVLSGTSTDTQYF
TRBV5-1	TRBJ1-1	-	13	TRBD1	TGCGCCAGCAGCTATACAGGGGGCACTGAAGCTTTCTTT	CASSYTGGTEAFF
TRBV4-1	TRBJ2-7	-	13	TRBD1	TGCGCCAGCAGCCACCCAGGGGGCTACGAGCAGTACTTC	CASSHPGGYEQYF
TRBV30	TRBJ2-2	-	13	-	TGTGCCTGGTGGACAGTGAACACCGGGGAGCTGTTTTTT	CAWWTVNTGELFF
TRBV7-6	TRBJ2-3	-	13	-	TGTGCCAGCAGCTTCAGGATGTGGGATACGCAGTATTTT	CASSFRMWDTQYF
TRBV28	TRBJ1-4	-	15	-	TGTGCCAGCAGTTTAGCCCGCGCGGGGAGTGAAAAACTGTTTTTT	CASSLARAGSEKLFF
TRBV30	TRBJ2-1	-	14	TRBD2	TGTGCCTGGGGCTTCGGGGGGGCCTACAATGAGCAGTTCTTC	CAWGFGGAYNEQFF
TRBV7-8	TRBJ2-1	-	14	-	TGTGCCAGCAGCCCGATGTTCGCCTACAATGAGCAGTTCTTC	CASSPMFAYNEQFF
TRBV5-1	TRBJ1-1	-	14	-	TGCGCCAGCAGCTTGGTCCGCGCCAACACTGAAGCTTTCTTT	CASSLVRANTEAFF
TRBV19	TRBJ2-3	few	16	TRBD1	TGTGCCAGTAAGGATCTCGGACAGGGGGGCACAGATACGCAGTATTTT	CASKDLGQGGTDTQYF
TRBV28	TRBJ2-2	-	12	-	TGTGCCAGCAGTTTACGAACCGGGGAGCTGTTTTTT	CASSLRTGELFF
TRBV28	TRBJ2-3	-	16	TRBD2	TGTGCCAGCAGTTTATGGCTAGCGGGGATTACAGATACGCAGTATTTT	CASSLWLAGITDTQYF
TRBV25-1	TRBJ2-5	-	14	-	TGTGCCAGCAGTGAACACAGGGTTGGAGAGACCCAGTACTTC	CASSEHRVGETQYF
TRBV7-2	TRBJ2-3	few	15	-	TGTGCCAGCAGCTTTGGCCAACAGGGAACAGATACGCAGTATTTT	CASSFGQQGTDTQYF
TRBV28	TRBJ2-1	-	12	-	TGTGCCAGCAGTTTAAATGTTAATGAGCAGTTCTTC	CASSLNVNEQFF
TRBV1	TRBJ2-5	few	16	-	TGCACCAGCAGCCAAACCCCCTCTAGCGGGAATGAGACCCAGTACTTC	CTSSQTPSSGNETQYF
TRBV9	TRBJ2-5	-	14	-	TGTGCCAGCAGCGGGACACAGGCCCGAGAGACCCAGTACTTC	CASSGTQARETQYF
TRBV5-1	TRBJ1-1	-	15	-	TGCGCCAGCAGCTTGTTCGAGGGGTCGAACACTGAAGCTTTCTTT	CASSLFEGSNTEAFF
TRBV6-1	TRBJ1-1	-	14	-	TGTGCCAGCAGTGAATCAAACCTCTGGGGTGAAGCTTTCTTT	CASSESNLWGEAFF
TRBV10-1	TRBJ2-7	-	14	-	TGCGCCAGCAGTGAGGGAGGAACCGAGGGGGAGCAGTACTTC	CASSEGGTEGEQYF
TRBV5-6	TRBJ1-1	-	15	-	TGTGCCAGCAGCTTGTTAACGGCAGAATACACTGAAGCTTTCTTT	CASSLLTAEYTEAFF
TRBV9	TRBJ2-7	-	17	TRBD2	TGTGCCAGCAGCGTAGGAGGCCAGCGGGGTTTCTCCTACGAGCAGTACTTC	CASSVGGQRGFSYEQYF
TRBV18	TRBJ1-1	-	15	-	TGTGCCAGCTCACCACCGGACAGCTCCCTCCTGGGGGCTTTCTTT	CASSPPDSSLLGAFF
TRBV30	TRBJ1-1	-	13	TRBD1	TGTGCCGGCGGACAGGGGGGAAACACTGAAGCTTTCTTT	CAGGQGGNTEAFF
TRBV7-3	TRBJ1-1	-	15	TRBD1	TGTGCCAGCAGCTTCCCAGACAGGGGGCAGGTTGAAGCTTTCTTT	CASSFPDRGQVEAFF
TRBV6-5	TRBJ1-2	-	12	-	TGTGCCAGCAGAGCCGGCTACTATGGCTACACCTTC	CASRAGYYGYTF
TRBV27	TRBJ2-1	-	15	TRBD2	TGTGCCAGCAGTCCGACTAGCGGGAACTACAATGAGCAGTTCTTC	CASSPTSGNYNEQFF
TRBV7-9	TRBJ2-1	-	12	-	TGTGCCAGCACAACAGGTTACAATGAGCAGTTCTTC	CASTTGYNEQFF
TRBV4-2	TRBJ2-6	-	18	-	TGTGCCAGCAGCCAAGATAGGGGCTCTTCAACTGGGGCCAACGTCCTGACTTTC	CASSQDRGSSTGANVLTF
TRBV18	TRBJ1-5	-	15	-	TGTGCCAGCTCACCAGGCAGGGTAAAGGAACAGCCCCAGCATTTT	CASSPGRVKEQPQHF
TRBV21-1	TRBJ2-4	-	14	-	TGTGCCAGCAGGCTGGACACCTTCAAAAACATTCAGTACTTC	CASRLDTFKNIQYF
TRBV4-1	TRBJ1-5	-	15	-	TGCGCCAGCAGCCTAAGGACGGGCGGGTATCAGCCCCAGCATTTT	CASSLRTGGYQPQHF
TRBV12-5	TRBJ1-2	few	13	-	TGTGCTAGTGGTCCCGGACAGAACTATGGCTACACCTTC	CASGPGQNYGYTF
TRBV2	TRBJ1-5	-	13	TRBD1	TGTGCCAGCAGGGTGGGACAGAATCAGCCCCAGCATTTT	CASRVGQNQPQHF
TRBV7-8	TRBJ2-7	-	13	-	TGTGCCAGCAGTCAAACCGTTCCCGGGGAGCAGTACTTC	CASSQTVPGEQYF
TRBV4-1	TRBJ1-2	-	13	-	TGCGCCAGCAGCCCTGTTGAGCGCAGCGGCTACACCTTC	CASSPVERSGYTF
TRBV7-2	TRBJ2-1	-	15	-	TGTGCCAGCAGCTTAACACAGAGCTCCTACAATGAGCAGTTCTTC	CASSLTQSSYNEQFF
TRBV7-2	TRBJ1-5	few	13	-	TGTGCCAGCAGCTTTACGGGCAATCAGCCCCAGCATTTT	CASSFTGNQPQHF